This record concerns one TCR beta chain sequence. The data belong to a study of blood T cell repertoires in COVID-19. Clones were sequenced by immunoSEQ multiplex PCR, and TCRdb holds only the in-frame ones, with some missing. The data contain fewer than 350,000 clones, approximately 86% of them singletons. Trimming took 3 bases from V and 3 from J; bases not matched to a gene: 3. CDR1 and CDR2 from the germline V gene are SEHNR and FQNEAQ (reference sequence). This CDR3 has 15 amino acids. V and J are TRBV7-9 and TRBJ1-5, with 9 bases matching TRBD1. The source of this sequence is a man aged 18 to 35 with active or convalescent COVID-19. The sample consisted of peripheral blood. CDR3 amino acids: CASSFGQGSNQPQHF. CDR3 nucleotide sequence: TGTGCCAGCAGCTTCGGACAGGGGTCCAATCAGCCCCAGCATTTT.